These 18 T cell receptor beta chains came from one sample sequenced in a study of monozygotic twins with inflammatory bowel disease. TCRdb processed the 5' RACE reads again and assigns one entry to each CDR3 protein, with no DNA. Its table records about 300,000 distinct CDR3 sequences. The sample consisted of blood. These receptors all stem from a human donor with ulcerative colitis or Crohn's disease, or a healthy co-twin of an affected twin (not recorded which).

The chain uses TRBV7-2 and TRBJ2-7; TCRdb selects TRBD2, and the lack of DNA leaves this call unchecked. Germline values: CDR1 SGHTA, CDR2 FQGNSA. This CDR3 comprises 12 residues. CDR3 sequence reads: CASSSRGSGQYF.

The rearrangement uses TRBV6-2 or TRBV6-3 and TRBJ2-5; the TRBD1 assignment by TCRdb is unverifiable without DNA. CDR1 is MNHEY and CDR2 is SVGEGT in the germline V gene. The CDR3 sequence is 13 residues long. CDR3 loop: CASKGIERGTQYF.

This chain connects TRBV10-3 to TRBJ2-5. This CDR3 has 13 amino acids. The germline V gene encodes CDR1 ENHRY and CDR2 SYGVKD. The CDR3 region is CAISEDGVETQYF.

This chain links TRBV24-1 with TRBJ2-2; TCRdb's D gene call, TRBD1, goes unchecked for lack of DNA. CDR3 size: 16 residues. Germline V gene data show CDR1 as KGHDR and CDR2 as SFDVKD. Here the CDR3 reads CATSEPGTLNTGELFF.

CDR3 sequence reads: CASSPLGISTVGKLFF. The V call is TRBV11-2, the J call TRBJ1-4; absent DNA, TCRdb's TRBD1 call cannot be checked. Germline loops: CDR1 SGHAT, CDR2 FQNNGV. This CDR3 spans 16 amino acids.

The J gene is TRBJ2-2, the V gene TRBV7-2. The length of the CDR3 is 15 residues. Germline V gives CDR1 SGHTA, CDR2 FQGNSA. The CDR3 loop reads CASSFGYGTTGELFF. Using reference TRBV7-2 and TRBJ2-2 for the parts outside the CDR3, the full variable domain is GAGVSQSPSNKVTEKGKDVELRCDPISGHTALYWYRQSLGQGLEFLIYFQGNSAPDKSGLPSDRFSAERTGGSVSTLTIQRTQQEDSAVYLCASSFGYGTTGELFFGEGSRLTVL.

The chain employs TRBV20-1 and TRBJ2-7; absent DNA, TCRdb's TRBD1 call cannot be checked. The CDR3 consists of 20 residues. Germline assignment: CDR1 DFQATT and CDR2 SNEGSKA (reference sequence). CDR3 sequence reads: CSASAVEGQGGRLFNYEQYF.

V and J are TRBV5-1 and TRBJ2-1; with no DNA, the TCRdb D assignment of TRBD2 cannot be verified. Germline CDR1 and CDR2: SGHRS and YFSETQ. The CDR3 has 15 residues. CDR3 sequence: CARGFGGRARDEQFF.

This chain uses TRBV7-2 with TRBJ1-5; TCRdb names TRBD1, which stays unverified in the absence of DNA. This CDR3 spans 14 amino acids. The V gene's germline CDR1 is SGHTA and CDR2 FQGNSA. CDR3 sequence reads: CASSSSGPGQPQHF.

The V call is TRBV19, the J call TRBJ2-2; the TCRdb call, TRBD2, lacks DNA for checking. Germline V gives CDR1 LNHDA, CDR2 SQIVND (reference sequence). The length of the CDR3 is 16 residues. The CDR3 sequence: CASSSLGGKNTGELFF.

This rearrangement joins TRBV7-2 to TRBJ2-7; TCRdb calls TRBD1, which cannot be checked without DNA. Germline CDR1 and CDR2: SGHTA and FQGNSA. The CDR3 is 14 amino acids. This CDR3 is CASRPRQGHDEQYF.

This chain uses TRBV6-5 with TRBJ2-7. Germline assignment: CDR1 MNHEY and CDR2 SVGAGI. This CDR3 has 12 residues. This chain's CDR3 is CASRQNSYEQYF.

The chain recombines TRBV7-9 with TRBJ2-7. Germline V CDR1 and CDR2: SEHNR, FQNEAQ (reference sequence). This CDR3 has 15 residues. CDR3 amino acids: CASSSRTGSFYEQYF. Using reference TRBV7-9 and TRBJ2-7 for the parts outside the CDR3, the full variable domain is DTGVSQNPRHKITKRGQNVTFRCDPISEHNRLYWYRQTLGQGPEFLTYFQNEAQLEKSRLLSDRFSAERPKGSFSTLEIQRTEQGDSAMYLCASSSRTGSFYEQYFGPGTRLTVT.

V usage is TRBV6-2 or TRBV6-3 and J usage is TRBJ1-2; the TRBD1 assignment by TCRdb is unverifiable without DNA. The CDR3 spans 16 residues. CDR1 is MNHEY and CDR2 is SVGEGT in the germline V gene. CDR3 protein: CASSRPLGVGLLGYTF.

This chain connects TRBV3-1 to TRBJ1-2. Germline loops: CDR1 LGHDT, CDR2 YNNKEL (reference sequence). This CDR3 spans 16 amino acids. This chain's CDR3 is CASSPRAGVGIYGYTF.

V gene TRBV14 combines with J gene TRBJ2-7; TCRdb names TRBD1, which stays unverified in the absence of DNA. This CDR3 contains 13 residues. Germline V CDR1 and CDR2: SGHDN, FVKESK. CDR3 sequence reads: CASSQAIQGQQYF.

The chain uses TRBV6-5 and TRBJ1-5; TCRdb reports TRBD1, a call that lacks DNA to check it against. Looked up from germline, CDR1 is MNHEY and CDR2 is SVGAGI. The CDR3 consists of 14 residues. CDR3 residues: CASSFRGGNQPQHF.

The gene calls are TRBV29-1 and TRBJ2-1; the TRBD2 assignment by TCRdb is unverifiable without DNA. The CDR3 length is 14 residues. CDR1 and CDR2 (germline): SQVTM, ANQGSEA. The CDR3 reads CSVEGLAGRNEQFF.